This TCR beta chain was sequenced during a study of shared clonotypes between healthy human individuals. Unmatched junction bases numbered 19, after V lost 5 bases and J lost 7 bases. There are 17 residues in the CDR3. Germline V CDR1 and CDR2: SEHNR, FQNEAQ (reference sequence). Study-wide results and caveats: Donor clonotype sharing was expected to depend on sequencing depth. Generation probability values for non-shared clonotypes were lower than those for clonotypes shared by all four donors. Naive subsets, compared against memory subsets, generally had larger estimated richness values.

Concerning this clone itself: Its antigen is as yet unknown.

Per sorted-subset replicate PCR, input was around 200 ng DNA, representing about 29,000 T cell genomes. The data were produced by immunoSEQ multiplex PCR, yet TCRdb's version contains in-frame clones alone and is incomplete. The sample includes 1,400,000 or so clones, about 98.5% of them seen just once. The sequence derives from a man younger than 40 in good health. The chain has TRBV7-9 and TRBJ2-5; the match to TRBD1 covers 7 bases. The sequencing input was naive CD4+ T cells sorted from blood. Sample subset: CD45RA+ positively selected. The CDR3 nucleotides are TGTGCCAGCAGCAAGGGACAGCTGCGCACGAGAGAGGGGACCCAGTACTTC. Encoded protein: CASSKGQLRTREGTQYF.